This passage covers 22 T cell receptor beta chains from one sample sequenced in a study of blood T cell repertoires in COVID-19 (dated by TCRdb to about 2020). Libraries were constructed by the immunoSEQ multiplex PCR assay. TCRdb carries this immuneACCESS record with in-frame sequences only. Its versions omit some clonotypes, under half of them owing to an unresolved V gene in the studies checked, with the rest unexplained. The sample table lists roughly 200,000 clones, less than 85% of them with a count of one. The top ten constitute less than 7% of the sample. The source material was peripheral blood. Every receptor here comes from a woman between 65 and 79 years old with acute or convalescent COVID-19.

The V gene is TRBV28, the J gene TRBJ1-2; 10 positions agree with TRBD1. Unmatched junction bases numbered 7, after V lost 8 bases and J lost 7 bases. Per the germline V gene, CDR1 is MDHEN and CDR2 is SYDVKM. This CDR3 contains 13 residues. In DNA form, the CDR3 reads TGTGCCAGCCTGACAGGGGGCGTACTTGGCTACACCTTC. This sequence encodes CASLTGGVLGYTF.

The chain joins TRBV3-1 (or the pseudogene TRBV3-2) to TRBJ1-1; 8 bases line up with TRBD1. J was trimmed by 1 base and V by 5 bases; bases with no gene match: 3. Germline values: CDR1 LGHDT, CDR2 YNNKEL (reference sequence). The CDR3 sequence is 14 residues long. DNA for the CDR3: TGTGCCAGCAGCTCCGGGACAGGGAACACTGAAGCTTTCTTT. Its translation: CASSSGTGNTEAFF.

V and J are TRBV20-1 and TRBJ1-5; TRBD1 matches at 8 bases. Germline CDR1 DFQATT, CDR2 SNEGSKA (reference sequence). The CDR3 consists of 16 residues. V gave up 3 bases and J gave up 5 bases; unmatched junction bases: 12. The CDR3 sequence: CSASSPGQGGDQPQHF. In DNA form, the CDR3 reads TGCAGTGCTAGTTCTCCCGGACAGGGAGGGGATCAGCCCCAGCATTTT.

This clone appeared a few times. The chain has TRBV10-3 and TRBJ1-1, with D possibly TRBD1 on 5 matching bases. CDR1 is ENHRY, CDR2 SYGVKD, per germline. The germline V and J ends were trimmed by 3 bases and 0 bases, with 11 bases remaining between them. CDR3 length equals 15 residues. As DNA, the CDR3 is TGTGCCATCAGTGAAGTGAGACAGCTGAACACTGAAGCTTTCTTT. This codes for CAISEVRQLNTEAFF.

This chain uses TRBV5-5 with TRBJ1-6; D not certain. Germline V gene data show CDR1 as SGHKS and CDR2 as YYEKEE (reference sequence). CDR3 length: 17 residues. V lost 0 bases and J 8 bases, leaving 18 bases between the germline ends. CDR3 nucleotides: TGTGCCAGCAGCTTGGCTATCCCCGCAGGTATTGATTCACCCCTCCACTTT. It is translated as CASSLAIPAGIDSPLHF.

V usage is TRBV7-3 and J usage is TRBJ1-1, with D possibly matching TRBD1 (6 bases). CDR1 is SGHTA and CDR2 is FQGTGA in the germline V gene. CDR3 length: 14 residues. The V and J ends lost 3 bases and 1 base respectively, with 9 bases between them. This CDR3 reads CASSLGASNTEAFF. The CDR3 DNA follows: TGTGCCAGCAGCTTGGGGGCTTCGAACACTGAAGCTTTCTTT.

The rearrangement links TRBV28 to TRBJ1-2; D is perhaps TRBD1 (6 bases). CDR1 is MDHEN, CDR2 SYDVKM, per germline. V dropped 5 bases and J dropped 8 bases, with 12 bases sitting between them. The CDR3 is 12 amino acids. CDR3 DNA sequence: TGTGCCAGCAGTCTAACAGGGTGGGGCTACACCTTC. Protein product: CASSLTGWGYTF.

The chain has TRBV6-5 and TRBJ2-7, with 7 bases lining up with TRBD1. CDR1 MNHEY and CDR2 SVGAGI come from the germline V gene. The V and J ends lost 5 bases and 2 bases, in that order; junction bases with no gene match: 9. The CDR3 has 15 residues. The CDR3 DNA sequence: TGTGCCAGCAGTCGGCCAGGCCAGGGGGCCTACGAGCAGTACTTC. As protein: CASSRPGQGAYEQYF.

The chain combines TRBV5-6 with TRBJ1-4; tentatively, D is TRBD1 (5 bases). The germline V gene has CDR1 SGHDT and CDR2 YYEEEE. The CDR3 sequence is 15 residues long. Trimming left V 0 bases short and J 3 bases short, with 9 bases between. CDR3 bases: TGTGCCAGCAGCTTGGGGGGCCCGGCTAATGAAAAACTGTTTTTT. Protein sequence: CASSLGGPANEKLFF.

The V gene is TRBV2, the J gene TRBJ2-3; 9 bases line up with TRBD1. The CDR3 extends over 14 amino acids. With 6 bases clipped from V and 2 bases from J, the junction kept 3 bases outside the gene matches. Germline assignment: CDR1 SNHLY and CDR2 FYNNEI. CDR3 sequence (DNA): TGTGCCAGCAGCGGACAGGGGTCCACAGATACGCAGTATTTT. Its protein product is CASSGQGSTDTQYF.

The CDR3 DNA reads as TGTGCCAGCAGCCTCGACAGGGTCGTAAACATTCAGTACTTC. It codes for CASSLDRVVNIQYF. The J gene is TRBJ2-4, the V gene TRBV5-6; the match to TRBD1 covers 7 bases. V shed 4 bases and J 6 bases; nucleotides not matched to a gene: 7. This CDR3 spans 14 amino acids. Germline V lookup: CDR1 SGHDT, CDR2 YYEEEE.

The rearrangement links TRBV11-2 to TRBJ2-5; 7 bases align to TRBD2. The CDR3 covers 15 residues. The V gene's germline CDR1 is SGHAT and CDR2 FQNNGV. The junction had 5 bases not matched to a gene; V was cut back by 3 bases and J by 1 base. Here the CDR3 DNA reads TGTGCCAGCAGCTTCCGGAGGACTAGCCAAGAGACCCAGTACTTC. Amino acid sequence: CASSFRRTSQETQYF.

For this clone: At the DNA level, this CDR3 is encoded by other sequences in the same sample as well. J is TRBJ2-3 and V is TRBV5-1; 9 bases agree with TRBD1. The CDR3 contains 14 residues. Germline CDR1 reads SGHRS; CDR2 reads YFSETQ. The trim removed 2 bases at V and 2 bases at J, leaving 0 bases unmatched. The DNA of the CDR3 is TGCGCCAGCAGCTTACAGGGGGCCACAGATACGCAGTATTTT. It codes for CASSLQGATDTQYF. Using reference TRBV5-1 and TRBJ2-3 for the parts outside the CDR3, the full variable domain is KAGVTQTPRYLIKTRGQQVTLSCSPISGHRSVSWYQQTPGQGLQFLFEYFSETQRNKGNFPGRFSGRQFSNSRSEMNVSTLELGDSALYLCASSLQGATDTQYFGPGTRLTVL.

The chain uses TRBV5-1 and TRBJ1-1; D is unclear. This CDR3 has 14 amino acids. V was shortened by 0 bases and J by 11 bases, with 17 bases between the two germline ends. Looked up from germline, CDR1 is SGHRS and CDR2 is YFSETQ. The CDR3 sequence: CASSLATTSGEAFF. The CDR3 coding sequence is TGCGCCAGCAGCTTGGCCACGACCTCGGGAGAGGCTTTCTTT.

This clone was detected only a few times. The J gene is TRBJ1-1, the V gene TRBV18, with a tentative D call TRBD1 (6 bases). Trimming left V 2 bases short and J 3 bases short, with 10 bases between. Germline assignment: CDR1 KGHSH and CDR2 LQKENI. The CDR3 spans 14 residues. The CDR3: CASSPRAGDTEAFF. CDR3 coding DNA: TGTGCCAGCTCACCAAGGGCAGGGGACACTGAAGCTTTCTTT.

This clone was counted only a few times. The chain uses TRBV28 and TRBJ1-4, with D possibly being TRBD1 (5 bases). CDR3 size: 17 residues. Germline-derived CDR1 and CDR2 are MDHEN and SYDVKM. V was cut by 2 bases and J by 2 bases, with 15 bases left in between. CDR3 nucleotide sequence: TGTGCCAGCAGTTTACTGCGGGGGGGACGGACTAATGAAAAACTGTTTTTT. Translating gives CASSLLRGGRTNEKLFF.

The genes are TRBV11-1 and TRBJ2-3; TRBD2 matches 9 bases. Germline V CDR1 and CDR2: SGHAT, FQDESV (reference sequence). Germline trimming cut 4 bases from V and 4 bases from J; bases unmatched to any gene: 6. The CDR3 is 15 amino acids. CDR3 loop: CASSSWREGSDTQYF. DNA of the CDR3: TGTGCCAGCAGCTCCTGGCGGGAGGGCTCAGATACGCAGTATTTT.

The J gene is TRBJ2-1, the V gene TRBV7-6, with 7 bases that match TRBD2. The V gene end was trimmed by 3 bases and the J gene end by 1 base; junction bases not matched to a gene: 3. Germline assignment: CDR1 SGHVS and CDR2 FNYEAQ. The CDR3 has 15 residues. CDR3 coding DNA: TGTGCCAGCAGCTTCCAGGGAGGGTCCTACAATGAGCAGTTCTTC. This sequence encodes CASSFQGGSYNEQFF.

The chain is built from TRBV5-6 and TRBJ1-2, with D unresolved. V was pared by 4 bases and J by 6 bases, with 13 bases between. CDR1 is SGHDT and CDR2 is YYEEEE in the germline V gene. CDR3 size: 13 residues. The CDR3 nucleotides read TGTGCCAGCAGCGAGGGAAGGTCCGATGGCTACACCTTC. It specifies CASSEGRSDGYTF.

The J gene is TRBJ2-5, the V gene TRBV28; 9 positions match TRBD1. Germline V lookup: CDR1 MDHEN, CDR2 SYDVKM. With V trimmed by 3 bases and J by 4 bases, 0 bases remained unmatched. The CDR3 totals 13 residues. CDR3 sequence: CASSLGQGETQYF. For the CDR3, the DNA is TGTGCCAGCAGTTTGGGACAGGGAGAGACCCAGTACTTC. Variable domain in full (rest from reference TRBV28 and TRBJ2-5): DVKVTQSSRYLVKRTGEKVFLECVQDMDHENMFWYRQDPGLGLRLIYFSYDVKMKEKGDIPEGYSVSREKKERFSLILESASTNQTSMYLCASSLGQGETQYFGPGTRLLVL.

This clone was detected ten times or more. The rearrangement joins TRBV2 to TRBJ1-3; D might be TRBD1 (5 bases). V gave up 8 bases and J gave up 2 bases, with 13 bases separating them. From germline, CDR1 is SNHLY and CDR2 FYNNEI. CDR3 length equals 14 residues. The CDR3 is CASGGTATGNTIYF. CDR3 nucleotides: TGTGCCAGCGGCGGGACCGCAACTGGAAACACCATATATTTT.

This chain joins TRBV18 and TRBJ2-7; 10 bases agree with TRBD1. The V and J ends lost 6 bases and 6 bases, in that order; junction bases with no gene match: 14. The CDR3 loop spans 16 amino acids. CDR1 is KGHSH and CDR2 is LQKENI in the germline V gene. This CDR3 is CASSRSGTGAPAEQYF. The CDR3 coding sequence is TGTGCCAGCTCCCGCTCGGGGACAGGGGCCCCCGCCGAGCAGTACTTC.